This TCR beta chain was sequenced in a study of blood T cells in healthy people across ages. The CDR3 consists of 14 residues. Per the germline V gene, CDR1 is MNHEY and CDR2 is SMNVEV (reference sequence). V trimming: 0 bases; J trimming: 9 bases; junction bases outside the gene matches: 3. Primers used in a second PCR of about 7 to 12 cycles were a sample-barcoded 5' primer and a J-beta primer mix. TCRdb re-derived calls from the 5' RACE reads in MiXCR, one entry per CDR3 protein. In the table there are 600,000 to 850,000 distinct CDR3 sequences, around 46% of which are singletons. Every donor gave approximately 10 milliliters of peripheral blood. Turning to this clonotype: Its antigen is as yet unknown.

Study outcomes and limitations: In these data, TCR beta diversity tracked strongly with naive T cell percentage.

This TCR came from a woman aged 55 to 70 in good health. Sequenced sample: blood. The chain uses TRBV27 and TRBJ2-3; 10 bases fit TRBD2. The CDR3 region is CASSLSASGGTQYF. CDR3 nucleotides: TGTGCCAGCAGTTTATCGGCTAGCGGGGGCACGCAGTATTTT.